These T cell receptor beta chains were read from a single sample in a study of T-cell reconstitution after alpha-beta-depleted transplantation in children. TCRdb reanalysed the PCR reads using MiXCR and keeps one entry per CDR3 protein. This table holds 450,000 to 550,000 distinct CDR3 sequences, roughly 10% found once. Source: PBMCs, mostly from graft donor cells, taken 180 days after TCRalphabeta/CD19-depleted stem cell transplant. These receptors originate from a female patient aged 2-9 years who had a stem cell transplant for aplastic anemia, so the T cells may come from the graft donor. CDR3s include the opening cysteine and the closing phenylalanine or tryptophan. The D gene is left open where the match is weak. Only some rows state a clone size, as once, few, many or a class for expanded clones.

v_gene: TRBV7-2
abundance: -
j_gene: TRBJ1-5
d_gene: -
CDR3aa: CASSTQGMFDQPQHF
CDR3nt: TGTGCCAGCAGCACCCAGGGAATGTTCGATCAGCCCCAGCATTTT

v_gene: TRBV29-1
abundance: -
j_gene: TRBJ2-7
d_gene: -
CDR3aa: CSVTGRFREQYF
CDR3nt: TGCAGCGTGACCGGACGCTTTCGCGAGCAGTACTTC

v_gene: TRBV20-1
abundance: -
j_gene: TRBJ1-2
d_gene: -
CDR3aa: CSAYVLAGGDYGYTF
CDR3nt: TGCAGTGCCTACGTTTTAGCCGGGGGCGACTATGGCTACACCTTC

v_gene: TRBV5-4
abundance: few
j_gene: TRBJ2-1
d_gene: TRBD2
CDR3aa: CASSHPRGSYNEQFF
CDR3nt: TGTGCCAGCAGCCACCCTCGCGGGAGTTACAATGAGCAGTTCTTC

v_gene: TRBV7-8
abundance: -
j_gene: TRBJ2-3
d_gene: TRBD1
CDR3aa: CASSSPGQHTHTQYF
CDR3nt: TGTGCCAGCAGCTCCCCGGGACAGCACACCCATACGCAGTATTTT

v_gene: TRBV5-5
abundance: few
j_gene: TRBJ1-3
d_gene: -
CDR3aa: CASSLGTGTLSGNTIYF
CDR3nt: TGTGCCAGCAGCTTGGGTACAGGGACCCTCTCTGGAAACACCATATATTTT

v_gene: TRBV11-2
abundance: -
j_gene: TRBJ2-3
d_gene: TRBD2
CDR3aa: CASSSLWTSGTVGDTQYF
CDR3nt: TGTGCCAGCAGCTCTCTTTGGACTAGCGGGACAGTGGGAGATACGCAGTATTTT

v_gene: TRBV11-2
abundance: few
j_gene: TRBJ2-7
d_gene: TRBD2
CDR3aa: CASSQTSGTNEQYF
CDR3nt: TGTGCCAGCAGCCAGACTAGCGGGACCAACGAGCAGTACTTC

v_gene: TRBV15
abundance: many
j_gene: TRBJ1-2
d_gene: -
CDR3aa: CATSIDRPYYGYTF
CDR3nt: TGTGCCACCAGCATCGACAGGCCCTACTATGGCTACACCTTC

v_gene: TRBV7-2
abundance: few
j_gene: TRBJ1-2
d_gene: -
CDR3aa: CASSGENYGYTF
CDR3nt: TGTGCCAGCAGCGGTGAGAACTATGGCTACACCTTC

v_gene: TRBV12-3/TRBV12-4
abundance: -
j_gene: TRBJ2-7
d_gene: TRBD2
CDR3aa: CASSFVGLAALDYEQYF
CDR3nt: TGTGCCAGCAGTTTTGTGGGACTAGCGGCACTAGATTACGAGCAGTACTTC

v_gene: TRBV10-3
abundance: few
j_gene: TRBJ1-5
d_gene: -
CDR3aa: CAISEGGSSNQPQHF
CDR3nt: TGTGCCATCAGTGAAGGGGGTTCGAGCAATCAGCCCCAGCATTTT

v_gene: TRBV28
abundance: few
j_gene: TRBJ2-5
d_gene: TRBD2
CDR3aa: CASSFWTSGRAETQYF
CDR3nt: TGTGCCAGCAGTTTCTGGACTAGCGGGAGGGCGGAGACCCAGTACTTC

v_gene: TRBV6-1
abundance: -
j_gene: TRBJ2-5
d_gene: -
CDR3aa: CASSAYDRGRVETQYF
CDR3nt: TGTGCCAGCAGTGCCTACGATCGGGGTAGGGTAGAGACCCAGTACTTC

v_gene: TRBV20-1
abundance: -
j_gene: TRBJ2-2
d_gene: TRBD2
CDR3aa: CSAISGRSRTGELFF
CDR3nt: TGCAGTGCTATTAGCGGGAGGAGTCGCACCGGGGAGCTGTTTTTT

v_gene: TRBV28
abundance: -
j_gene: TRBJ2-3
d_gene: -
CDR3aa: CASKILGNRASDTQYF
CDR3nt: TGTGCCAGCAAAATTTTAGGAAACAGGGCGTCGGATACGCAGTATTTT

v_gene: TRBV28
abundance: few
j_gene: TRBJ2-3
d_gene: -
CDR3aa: CASSLVRDAPYF
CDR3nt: TGTGCCAGCTCACTCGTACGGGACGCACCTTATTTT

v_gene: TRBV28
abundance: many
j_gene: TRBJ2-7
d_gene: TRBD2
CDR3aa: CASSLASGVSYEQYF
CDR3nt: TGTGCCAGCAGTCTTGCTAGCGGGGTGTCCTACGAGCAGTACTTC

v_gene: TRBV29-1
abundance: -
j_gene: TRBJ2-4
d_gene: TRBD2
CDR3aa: CSVDDERGSGNIQYF
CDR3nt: TGCAGCGTTGACGACGAGCGGGGAAGTGGGAACATTCAGTACTTC

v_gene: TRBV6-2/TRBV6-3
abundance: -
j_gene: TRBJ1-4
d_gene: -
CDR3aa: CASSYWGANEKLFF
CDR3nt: TGTGCCAGCAGTTACTGGGGGGCTAATGAAAAACTGTTTTTT

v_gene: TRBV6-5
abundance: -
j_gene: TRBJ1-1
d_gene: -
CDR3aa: CASSSGRPNTEAFF
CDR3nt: TGTGCCAGCAGTTCGGGACGTCCGAACACTGAAGCTTTCTTT

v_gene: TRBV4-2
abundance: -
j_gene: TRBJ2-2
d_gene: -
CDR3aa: CASSQGQHYRTGELFF
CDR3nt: TGTGCCAGCAGCCAAGGACAGCACTACCGCACCGGGGAGCTGTTTTTT

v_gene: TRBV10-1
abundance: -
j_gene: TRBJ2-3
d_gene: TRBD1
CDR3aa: CASSEWGTGWTDTQYF
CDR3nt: TGCGCCAGCAGTGAGTGGGGGACAGGGTGGACAGATACGCAGTATTTT

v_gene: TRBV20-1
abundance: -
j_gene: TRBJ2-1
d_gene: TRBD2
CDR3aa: CSARDPSGGYNEQFF
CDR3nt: TGCAGTGCTAGAGATCCTAGCGGGGGTTACAATGAGCAGTTCTTC

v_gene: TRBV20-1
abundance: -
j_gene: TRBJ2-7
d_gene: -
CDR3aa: CSGVTEDEQYF
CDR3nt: TGCAGTGGGGTAACGGAAGACGAGCAGTACTTC

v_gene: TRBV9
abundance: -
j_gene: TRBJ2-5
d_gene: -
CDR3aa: CASSVQEGTQYF
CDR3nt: TGTGCCAGCAGCGTACAGGAGGGGACCCAGTACTTC

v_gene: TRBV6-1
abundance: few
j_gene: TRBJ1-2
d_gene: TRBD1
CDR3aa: CASTPDRGLLYGYTF
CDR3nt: TGTGCCAGCACTCCCGACAGGGGCCTTCTCTATGGCTACACCTTC

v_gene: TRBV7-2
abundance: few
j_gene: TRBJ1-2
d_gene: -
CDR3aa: CASSARPGTGGYGYTF
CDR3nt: TGTGCCAGCAGCGCCAGGCCCGGGACGGGGGGCTATGGCTACACCTTC

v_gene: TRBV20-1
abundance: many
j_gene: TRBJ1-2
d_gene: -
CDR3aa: CSADLAGHGYTF
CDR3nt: TGCAGTGCGGACTTGGCGGGGCACGGCTACACCTTC

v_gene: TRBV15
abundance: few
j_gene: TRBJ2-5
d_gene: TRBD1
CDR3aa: CATSSSRGPGTEETQYF
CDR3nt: TGTGCCACCAGCAGTTCCCGAGGCCCCGGGACAGAAGAGACCCAGTACTTC

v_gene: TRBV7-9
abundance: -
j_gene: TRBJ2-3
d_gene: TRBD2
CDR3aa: CASSQPTSGRTDTQYF
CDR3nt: TGTGCCAGCAGCCAACCGACTAGCGGGAGGACAGATACGCAGTATTTT

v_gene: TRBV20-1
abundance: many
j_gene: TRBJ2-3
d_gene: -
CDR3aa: CSATDATDTQYF
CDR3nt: TGCAGTGCCACCGACGCCACAGATACGCAGTATTTT

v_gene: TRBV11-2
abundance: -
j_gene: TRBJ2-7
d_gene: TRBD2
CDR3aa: CASSLRGGRVRGDEQYF
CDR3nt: TGTGCCAGCAGCTTAAGAGGCGGGAGGGTAAGGGGAGACGAGCAGTACTTC

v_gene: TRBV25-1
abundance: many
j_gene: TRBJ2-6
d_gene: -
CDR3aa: CASSDLGTGANVLTF
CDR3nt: TGTGCCAGCAGTGATTTGGGCACTGGGGCCAACGTCCTGACTTTC

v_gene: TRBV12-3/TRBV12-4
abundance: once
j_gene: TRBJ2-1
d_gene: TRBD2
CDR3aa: CASSLGTSGSFSNEQFF
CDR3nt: TGTGCCAGCAGTTTGGGGACTAGCGGGAGTTTTTCCAATGAGCAGTTCTTC

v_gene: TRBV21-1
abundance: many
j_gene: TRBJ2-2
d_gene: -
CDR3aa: CASSKSDRLNTGELFF
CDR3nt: TGTGCCAGCAGCAAATCCGACAGGCTGAACACCGGGGAGCTGTTTTTT

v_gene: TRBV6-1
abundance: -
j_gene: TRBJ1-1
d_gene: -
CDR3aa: CASSRQAGNEAFF
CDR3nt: TGTGCCAGCAGTCGACAGGCGGGGAATGAAGCTTTCTTT

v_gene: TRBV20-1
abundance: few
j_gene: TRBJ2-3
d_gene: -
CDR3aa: CSARKTPNTDTQYF
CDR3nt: TGCAGTGCTAGAAAGACTCCTAACACAGATACGCAGTATTTT

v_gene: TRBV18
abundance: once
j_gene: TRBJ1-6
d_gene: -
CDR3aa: CASSLTGQTSPLHF
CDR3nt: TGTGCCAGCTCGCTGACAGGTCAGACTTCACCCCTCCACTTT

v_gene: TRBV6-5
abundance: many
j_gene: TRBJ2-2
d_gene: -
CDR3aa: CASSYSRRASGELFF
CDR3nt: TGTGCCAGCAGTTACTCGCGCAGGGCAAGCGGGGAGCTGTTTTTT

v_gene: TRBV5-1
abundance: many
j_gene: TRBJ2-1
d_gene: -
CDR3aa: CASSFDRGGNNEQFF
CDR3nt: TGCGCCAGCAGCTTCGACAGGGGAGGGAATAATGAGCAGTTCTTC

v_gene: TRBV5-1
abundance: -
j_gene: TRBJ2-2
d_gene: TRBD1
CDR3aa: CASSHGTGAAGELFF
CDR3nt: TGCGCCAGCAGCCACGGGACAGGGGCGGCCGGGGAGCTGTTTTTT

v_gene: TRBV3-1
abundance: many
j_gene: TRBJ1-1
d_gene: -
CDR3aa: CASSQGGLRNTEAFF
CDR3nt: TGTGCCAGCAGCCAAGGCGGCCTTAGGAACACTGAAGCTTTCTTT

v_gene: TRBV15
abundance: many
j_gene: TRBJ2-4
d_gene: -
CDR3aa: CATSRDPGGVNIQYF
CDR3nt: TGTGCCACCAGCAGAGACCCCGGTGGTGTTAACATTCAGTACTTC

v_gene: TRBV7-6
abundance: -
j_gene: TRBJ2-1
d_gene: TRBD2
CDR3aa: CASSLNANPGLPYNEQFF
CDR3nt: TGTGCCAGCAGCCTCAACGCAAATCCGGGACTACCGTACAATGAGCAGTTCTTC

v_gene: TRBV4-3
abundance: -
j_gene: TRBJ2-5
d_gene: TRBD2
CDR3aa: CASSQGTSGMETQYF
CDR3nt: TGCGCCAGCAGCCAAGGAACTAGCGGGATGGAGACCCAGTACTTC

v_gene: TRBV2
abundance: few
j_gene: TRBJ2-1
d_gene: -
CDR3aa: CASKRSSSYNEQFF
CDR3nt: TGTGCCAGCAAGCGGTCCAGCTCCTACAATGAGCAGTTCTTC

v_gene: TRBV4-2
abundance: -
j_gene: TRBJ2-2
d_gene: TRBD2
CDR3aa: CASSQIGIAGAGRTGELFF
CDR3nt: TGTGCCAGCAGCCAAATAGGGATAGCGGGAGCGGGTCGCACCGGGGAGCTGTTTTTT

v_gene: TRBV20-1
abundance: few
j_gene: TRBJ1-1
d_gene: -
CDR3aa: CSSKLNTEAFF
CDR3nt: TGCAGTTCCAAACTCAACACTGAAGCTTTCTTT

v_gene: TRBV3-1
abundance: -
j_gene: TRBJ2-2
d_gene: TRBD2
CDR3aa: CAFSSEWGAGGLNTGELFF
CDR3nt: TGTGCCTTCAGTTCCGAGTGGGGGGCGGGGGGCCTGAACACCGGGGAGCTGTTTTTT

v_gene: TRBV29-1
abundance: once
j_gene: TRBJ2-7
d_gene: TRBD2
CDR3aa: CSVATSGVYEQYF
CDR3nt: TGCAGCGTTGCGACTAGCGGGGTCTACGAGCAGTACTTC

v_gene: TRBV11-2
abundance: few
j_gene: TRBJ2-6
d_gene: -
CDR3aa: CASSLGGGPGANVLTF
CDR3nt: TGTGCCAGCAGCTTGGGGGGCGGGCCGGGGGCCAACGTCCTGACTTTC

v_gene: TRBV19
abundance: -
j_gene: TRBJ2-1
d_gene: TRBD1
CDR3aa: CASSLQGQGSNEQFF
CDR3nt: TGTGCCAGTAGTCTGCAGGGACAGGGGAGTAATGAGCAGTTCTTC

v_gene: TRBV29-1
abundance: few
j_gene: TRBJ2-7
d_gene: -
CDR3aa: CSVVPLRGEVSYEQYF
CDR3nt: TGCAGCGTTGTCCCTCTAAGGGGTGAAGTCTCCTACGAGCAGTACTTC

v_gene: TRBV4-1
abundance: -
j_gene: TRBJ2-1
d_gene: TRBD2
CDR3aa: CASSPRAGVEQFF
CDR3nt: TGCGCCAGCAGCCCCCGAGCGGGAGTTGAGCAGTTCTTC

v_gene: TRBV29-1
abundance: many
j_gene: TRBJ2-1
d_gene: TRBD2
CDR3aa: CSVDSGNYNEQFF
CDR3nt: TGCAGCGTTGATAGCGGGAACTACAATGAGCAGTTCTTC

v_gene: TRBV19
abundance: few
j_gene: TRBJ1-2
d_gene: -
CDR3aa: CASSMNGAYGYTF
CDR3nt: TGTGCCAGTAGTATGAACGGGGCCTATGGCTACACCTTC